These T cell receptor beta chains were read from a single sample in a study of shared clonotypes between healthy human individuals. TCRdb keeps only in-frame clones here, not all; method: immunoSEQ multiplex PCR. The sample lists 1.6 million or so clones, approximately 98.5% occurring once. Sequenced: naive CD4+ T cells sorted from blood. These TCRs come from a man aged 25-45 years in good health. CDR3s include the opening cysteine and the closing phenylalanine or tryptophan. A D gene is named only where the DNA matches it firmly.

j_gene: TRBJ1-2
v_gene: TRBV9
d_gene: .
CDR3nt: TGTGCCAGCAGCGGGGTTCGAGACATCAGCCCGCGTGGCTACACCTTC
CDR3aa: CASSGVRDISPRGYTF

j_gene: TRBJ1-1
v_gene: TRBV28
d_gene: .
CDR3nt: TGTGCCAGCAGTCAAGAAATGGCGGGCACTGAAGCTTTCTTT
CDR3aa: CASSQEMAGTEAFF

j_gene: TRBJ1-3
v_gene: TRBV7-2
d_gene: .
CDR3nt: TGTGCCAGCAGCTCCGCGTCGGGCACCGGAAACACCATATATTTT
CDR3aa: CASSSASGTGNTIYF

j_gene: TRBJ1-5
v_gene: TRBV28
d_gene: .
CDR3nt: TGTGCCAGCAGTTCAGCGGGACGCAATCAGCCCCAGCATTTT
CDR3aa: CASSSAGRNQPQHF

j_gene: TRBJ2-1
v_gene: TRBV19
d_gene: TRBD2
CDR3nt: TGTGCCAGTATTATAACGGGAGGGACTGAGCAGTTCTTC
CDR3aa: CASIITGGTEQFF

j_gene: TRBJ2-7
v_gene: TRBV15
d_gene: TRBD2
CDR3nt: TGTGCCACCAGCAGAGACCTAAGCGGGAGATACGAGCAGTACTTC
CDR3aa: CATSRDLSGRYEQYF

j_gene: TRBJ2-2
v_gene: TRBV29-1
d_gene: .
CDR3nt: TGCAGCGTTACTGCCCTTACCGGGGAGCTGTTTTTT
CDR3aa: CSVTALTGELFF

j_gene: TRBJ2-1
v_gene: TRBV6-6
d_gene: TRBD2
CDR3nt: TGTGCCAGCAGCCCCTGGGAGGGAGGTGAGCAGTTCTTC
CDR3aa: CASSPWEGGEQFF

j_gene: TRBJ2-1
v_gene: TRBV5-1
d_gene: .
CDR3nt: TGCGCCAGCAGCTTCTCGGAGGACAATGAGCAGTTCTTC
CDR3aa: CASSFSEDNEQFF

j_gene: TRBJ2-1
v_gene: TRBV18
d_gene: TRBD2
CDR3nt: TGTGCCAGCTCACTCCGGACTAGCATCCATGAGCAGTTCTTC
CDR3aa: CASSLRTSIHEQFF

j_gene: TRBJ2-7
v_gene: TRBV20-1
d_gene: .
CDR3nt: TGCAGTGCTGGCTCCTCCTACGAGCAGTACTTC
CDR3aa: CSAGSSYEQYF

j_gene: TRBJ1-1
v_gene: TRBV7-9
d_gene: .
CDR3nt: TGTGCCAGCAGCTTAGCTGCGGGGACTGAAGCTTTCTTT
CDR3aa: CASSLAAGTEAFF

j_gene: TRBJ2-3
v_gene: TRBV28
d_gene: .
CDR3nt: TGTGCCAGCGATGGGAGCACAGATACGCAGTATTTT
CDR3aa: CASDGSTDTQYF

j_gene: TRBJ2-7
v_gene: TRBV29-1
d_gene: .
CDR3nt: TGCAGCGTTCGTCAGGACTCCTACGAGCAGTACTTC
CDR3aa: CSVRQDSYEQYF